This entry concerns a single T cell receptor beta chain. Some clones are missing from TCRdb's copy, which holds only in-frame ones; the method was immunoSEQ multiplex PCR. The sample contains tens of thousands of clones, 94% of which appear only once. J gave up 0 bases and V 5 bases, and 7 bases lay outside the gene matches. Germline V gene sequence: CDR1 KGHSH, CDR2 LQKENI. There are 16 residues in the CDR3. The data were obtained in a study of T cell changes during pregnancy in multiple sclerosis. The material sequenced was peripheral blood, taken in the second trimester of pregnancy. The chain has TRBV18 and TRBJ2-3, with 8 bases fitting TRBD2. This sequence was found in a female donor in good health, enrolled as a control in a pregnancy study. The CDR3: CASSSSGTSSTDTQYF. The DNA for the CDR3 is TGTGCCAGCTCATCATCCGGGACTAGTAGCACAGATACGCAGTATTTT.